This TCR beta chain was documented in a study of identical twins. General study points: Modeled out-of-frame TCR alpha sharing in monozygotic twins fell below observed levels.

After template switching added a universal primer site, the resulting cDNA carried unique molecular identifiers. In TCRdb, the 5' RACE reads were re-called with MiXCR into one record per CDR3 protein. The top ten hold around 0.91% of the sample, which has 500,000 to 600,000 distinct CDR3 sequences, approximately 22% seen once. As for this clonotype: Its target is unknown.

This CDR3 is 16 amino acids long. The V and J ends lost 4 bases and 4 bases, in that order; junction bases with no gene match: 9. The germline CDR1 and CDR2 sequences are SGDLS and YYNGEE. This sample was also put to use in a study of T cells expressing NK-cell markers. As reported in that work: These same clonotypes (in several donors) also led the CD3+CD56-NKG2C+ fraction.

What was sequenced was CD4+ T cells sorted from blood. The rearrangement joins TRBV9 to TRBJ2-3; 10 nucleotides agree with TRBD2. The TCR originated in a woman younger than 30 in good health. Here the CDR3 DNA reads TGTGCCAGCAGCCTAGCGGGGGATGGTCGCCCAGATACGCAGTATTTT. Amino acid sequence: CASSLAGDGRPDTQYF.